The 4 T cell receptor beta chains presented below share a single source sample, sequenced in a study of blood T cell repertoires in COVID-19. Repertoires were generated with immunoSEQ multiplex PCR, while TCRdb's copy carries only in-frame clones and drops some. The sample includes about 160,000 clones, around 80% seen only once; the top ten take roughly 15%. Sequencing used peripheral blood. These receptors were taken from a human donor with acute or convalescent COVID-19. The donor label of this sample is uncertain.

The J gene is TRBJ1-2, the V gene TRBV7-2; 10 nucleotides agree with TRBD1. Germline-derived CDR1 and CDR2 are SGHTA and FQGNSA. V shed 1 base and J 4 bases; nucleotides not matched to a gene: 6. The CDR3 sequence is 16 residues long. The chain's CDR3 is CASSLGGQGSRYGYTF. The CDR3 region has the DNA TGTGCCAGCAGCTTAGGGGGACAGGGGTCCCGCTATGGCTACACCTTC.

The chain employs TRBV19 and TRBJ2-3, with 9 bases identical to TRBD2. CDR1 LNHDA and CDR2 SQIVND come from the germline V gene (reference sequence). V dropped 6 bases and J dropped 2; count of bases not matched to a gene: 6. CDR3 length equals 15 residues. The CDR3 region is CASSASGGNTDTQYF. The CDR3 coding sequence is TGTGCCAGTAGCGCCAGCGGGGGGAACACAGATACGCAGTATTTT.

Only a few counts were recorded for this clone. The chain combines TRBV4-2 with TRBJ1-5, with D possibly TRBD1 on 6 matching bases. The ends were cut back, 1 base at V and 3 bases at J, with 10 bases in the middle. The CDR3 is 15 amino acids. The V gene's germline CDR1 is LGHNA and CDR2 YNFKEQ. The CDR3 loop reads CASSQGAGDNQPQHF. DNA for the CDR3: TGTGCCAGCAGCCAAGGGGCAGGGGACAATCAGCCCCAGCATTTT.

The chain couples TRBV9 to TRBJ2-7, with TRBD1 as a possible D gene (6 bases). The V and J ends lost 5 bases and 6 bases respectively, with 15 bases between them. There are 13 residues in the CDR3. Germline V lookup: CDR1 SGDLS, CDR2 YYNGEE. CDR3 nucleotides: TGTGCCAGCAGTCCCGGACAGATCCCCGAGCAGTACTTC. Its protein product is CASSPGQIPEQYF.